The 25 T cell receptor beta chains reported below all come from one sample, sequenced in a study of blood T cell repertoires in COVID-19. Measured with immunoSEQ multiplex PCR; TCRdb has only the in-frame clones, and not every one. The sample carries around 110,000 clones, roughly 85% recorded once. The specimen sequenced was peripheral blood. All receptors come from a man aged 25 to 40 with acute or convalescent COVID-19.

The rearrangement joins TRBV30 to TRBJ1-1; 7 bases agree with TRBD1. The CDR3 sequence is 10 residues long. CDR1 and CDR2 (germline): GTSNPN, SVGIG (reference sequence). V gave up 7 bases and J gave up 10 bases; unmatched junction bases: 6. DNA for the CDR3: TGTGCCTCCACAGGGGCCGGAGCTTTCTTT. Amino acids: CASTGAGAFF.

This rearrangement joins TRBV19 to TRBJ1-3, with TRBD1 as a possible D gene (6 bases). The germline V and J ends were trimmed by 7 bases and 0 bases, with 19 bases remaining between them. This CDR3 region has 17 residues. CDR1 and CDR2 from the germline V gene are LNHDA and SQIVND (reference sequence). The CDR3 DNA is TGTGCCAGTACCGATATGATCAGGGGTGTCTCTGGAAACACCATATATTTT. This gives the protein CASTDMIRGVSGNTIYF.

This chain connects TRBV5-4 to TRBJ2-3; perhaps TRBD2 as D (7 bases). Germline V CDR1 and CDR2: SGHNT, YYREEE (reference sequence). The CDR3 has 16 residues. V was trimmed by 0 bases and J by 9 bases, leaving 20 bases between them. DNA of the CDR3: TGTGCCAGCAGCTTGGTTGCGGGGGCGCCAGCAGGAACGCAGTATTTT. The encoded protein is CASSLVAGAPAGTQYF.

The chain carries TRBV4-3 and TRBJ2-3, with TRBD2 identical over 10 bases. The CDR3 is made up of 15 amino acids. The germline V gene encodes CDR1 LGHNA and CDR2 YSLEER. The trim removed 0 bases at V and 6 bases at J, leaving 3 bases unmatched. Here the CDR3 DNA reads TGCGCCAGCAGCCAAGAATTGACTAGCGGGGATACGCAGTATTTT. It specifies CASSQELTSGDTQYF.

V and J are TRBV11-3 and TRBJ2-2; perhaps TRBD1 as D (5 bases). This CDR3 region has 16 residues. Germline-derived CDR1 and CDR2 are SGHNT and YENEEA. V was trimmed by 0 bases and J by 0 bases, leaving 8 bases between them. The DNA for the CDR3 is TGTGCCAGCAGCTTAGAGGGGCATGCGAACACCGGGGAGCTGTTTTTT. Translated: CASSLEGHANTGELFF. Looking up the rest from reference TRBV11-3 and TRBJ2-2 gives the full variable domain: EAGVVQSPRYKIIEKKQPVAFWCNPISGHNTLYWYLQNLGQGPELLIRYENEEAVDDSQLPKDRFSAERLKGVDSTLKIQPAELGDSAVYLCASSLEGHANTGELFFGEGSRLTVL.

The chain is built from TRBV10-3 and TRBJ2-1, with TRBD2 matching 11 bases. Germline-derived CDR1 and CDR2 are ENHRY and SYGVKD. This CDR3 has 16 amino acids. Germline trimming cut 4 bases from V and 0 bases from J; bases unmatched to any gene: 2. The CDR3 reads CAISVAGGSSYNEQFF. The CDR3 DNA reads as TGTGCCATCAGTGTAGCGGGAGGGAGCTCCTACAATGAGCAGTTCTTC.

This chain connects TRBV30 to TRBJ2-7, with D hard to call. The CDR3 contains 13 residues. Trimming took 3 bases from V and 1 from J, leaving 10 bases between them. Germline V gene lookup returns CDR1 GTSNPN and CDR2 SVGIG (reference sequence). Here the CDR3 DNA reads TGTGCCTGGAGGCAGGAACAGTCCTACGAGCAGTACTTC. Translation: CAWRQEQSYEQYF.

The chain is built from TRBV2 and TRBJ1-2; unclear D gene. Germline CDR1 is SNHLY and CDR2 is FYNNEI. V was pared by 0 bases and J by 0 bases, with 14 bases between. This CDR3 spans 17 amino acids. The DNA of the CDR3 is TGTGCCAGCAGTGAAGCGCTTGAGAGGACTGCTAACTATGGCTACACCTTC. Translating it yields CASSEALERTANYGYTF.

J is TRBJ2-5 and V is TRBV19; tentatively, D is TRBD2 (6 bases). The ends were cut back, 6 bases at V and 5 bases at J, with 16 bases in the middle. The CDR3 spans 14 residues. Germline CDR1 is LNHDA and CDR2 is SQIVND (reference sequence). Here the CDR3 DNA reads TGTGCCAGTAGCTCTCGGGAGCGGTGGGAGACCCAGTACTTC. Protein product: CASSSRERWETQYF.

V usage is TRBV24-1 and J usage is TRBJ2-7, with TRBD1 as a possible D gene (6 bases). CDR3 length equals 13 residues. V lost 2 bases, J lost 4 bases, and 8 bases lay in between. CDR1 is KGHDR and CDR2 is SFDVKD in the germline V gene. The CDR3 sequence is CATSDSQGYEQYF. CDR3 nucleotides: TGTGCCACCAGTGATTCACAGGGTTACGAGCAGTACTTC.

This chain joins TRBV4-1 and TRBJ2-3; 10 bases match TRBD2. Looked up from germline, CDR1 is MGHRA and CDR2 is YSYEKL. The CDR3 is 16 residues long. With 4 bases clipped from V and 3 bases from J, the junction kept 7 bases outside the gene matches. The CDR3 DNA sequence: TGCGCCAGCAGCCTATCCAGCGGGAGGGCAACAGATACGCAGTATTTT. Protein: CASSLSSGRATDTQYF.

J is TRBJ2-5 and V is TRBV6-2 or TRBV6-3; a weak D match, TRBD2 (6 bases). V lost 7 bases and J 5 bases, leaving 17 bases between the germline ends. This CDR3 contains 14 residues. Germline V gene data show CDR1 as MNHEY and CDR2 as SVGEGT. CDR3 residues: CASTPRLGSETQYF. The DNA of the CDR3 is TGTGCCAGCACCCCCCGACTAGGATCGGAGACCCAGTACTTC.

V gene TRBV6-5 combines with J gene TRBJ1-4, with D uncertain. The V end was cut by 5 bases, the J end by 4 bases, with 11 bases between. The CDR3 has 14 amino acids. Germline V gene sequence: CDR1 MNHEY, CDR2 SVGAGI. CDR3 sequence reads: CASSPPGNNEKLFF. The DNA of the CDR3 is TGTGCCAGCAGTCCCCCGGGTAATAATGAAAAACTGTTTTTT.

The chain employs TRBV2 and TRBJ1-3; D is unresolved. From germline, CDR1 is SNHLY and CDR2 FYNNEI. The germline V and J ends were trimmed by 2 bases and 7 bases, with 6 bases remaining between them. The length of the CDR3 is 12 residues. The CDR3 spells CASSETGNTIYF. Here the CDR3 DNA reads TGTGCCAGCAGTGAAACCGGGAACACCATATATTTT.

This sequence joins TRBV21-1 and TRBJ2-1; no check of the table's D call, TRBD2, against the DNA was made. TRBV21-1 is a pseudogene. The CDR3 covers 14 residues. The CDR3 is CASSKKRESNEQFF. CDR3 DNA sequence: TGTGCCAGCAGCAAGAAGCGGGAGAGCAATGAGCAGTTCTTC.

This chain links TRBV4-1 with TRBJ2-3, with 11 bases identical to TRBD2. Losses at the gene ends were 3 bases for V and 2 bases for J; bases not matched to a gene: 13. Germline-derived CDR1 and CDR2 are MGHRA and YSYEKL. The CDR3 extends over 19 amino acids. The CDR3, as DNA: TGCGCCAGCAGCCACCAACCGGGACTAGCGGAGACAAACACAGATACGCAGTATTTT. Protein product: CASSHQPGLAETNTDTQYF.

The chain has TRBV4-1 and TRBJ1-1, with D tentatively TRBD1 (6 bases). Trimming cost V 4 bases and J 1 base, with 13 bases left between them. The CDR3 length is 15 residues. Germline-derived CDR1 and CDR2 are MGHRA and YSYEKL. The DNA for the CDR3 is TGCGCCAGCAGCCTCCCCAGGGGCGGGAACACTGAAGCTTTCTTT. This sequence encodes CASSLPRGGNTEAFF.

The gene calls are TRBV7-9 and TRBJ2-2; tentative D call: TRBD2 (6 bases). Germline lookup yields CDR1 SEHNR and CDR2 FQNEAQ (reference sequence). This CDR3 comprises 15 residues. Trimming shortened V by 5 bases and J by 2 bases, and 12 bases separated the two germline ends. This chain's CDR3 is CASSTRDSNTGELFF. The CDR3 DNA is TGTGCCAGCAGCACCCGGGACTCTAACACCGGGGAGCTGTTTTTT.

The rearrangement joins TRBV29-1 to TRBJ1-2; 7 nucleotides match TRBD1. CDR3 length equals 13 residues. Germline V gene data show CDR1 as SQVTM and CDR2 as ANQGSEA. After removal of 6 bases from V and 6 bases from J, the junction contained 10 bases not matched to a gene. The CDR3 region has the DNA TGCAGCGTGGGGGCAGGGGGACGGAATGGCTACACCTTC. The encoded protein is CSVGAGGRNGYTF.

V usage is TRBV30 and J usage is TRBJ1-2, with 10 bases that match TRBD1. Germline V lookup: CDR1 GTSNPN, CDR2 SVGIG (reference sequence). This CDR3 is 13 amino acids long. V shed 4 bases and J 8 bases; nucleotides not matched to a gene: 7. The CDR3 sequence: CAWNRDRGSGYTF. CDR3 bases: TGTGCCTGGAATCGGGACAGGGGATCCGGCTACACCTTC.

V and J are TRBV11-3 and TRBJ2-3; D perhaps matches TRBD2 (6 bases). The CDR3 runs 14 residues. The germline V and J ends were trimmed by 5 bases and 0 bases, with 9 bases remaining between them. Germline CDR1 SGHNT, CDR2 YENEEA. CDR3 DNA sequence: TGTGCCAGCAGCGGAGGGGCTAGCACAGATACGCAGTATTTT. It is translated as CASSGGASTDTQYF.

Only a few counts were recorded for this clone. DNA for the CDR3: TGTGCCAGCAGTACAGACAGTACCCGCAATCAGCCCCAGCATTTT. This encodes CASSTDSTRNQPQHF. The chain links TRBV6-5 to TRBJ1-5; the D gene is possibly TRBD1 (5 bases). V lost 5 bases and J 2 bases, leaving 13 bases between the germline ends. The CDR3 has 15 residues. CDR1 and CDR2 (germline): MNHEY, SVGAGI.

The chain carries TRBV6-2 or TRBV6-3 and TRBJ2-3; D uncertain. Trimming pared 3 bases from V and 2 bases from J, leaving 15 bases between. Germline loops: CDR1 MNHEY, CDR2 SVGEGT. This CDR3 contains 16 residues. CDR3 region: CASSYKYQFDTDTQYF. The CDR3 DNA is TGTGCCAGCAGTTATAAGTACCAGTTTGACACAGATACGCAGTATTTT.

CDR3 nucleotide sequence: TGTGCCTGGACAGGGGTTTATGGCTACACCTTC. Translating it yields CAWTGVYGYTF. This chain links TRBV30 with TRBJ1-2, with D possibly TRBD1 on 6 matching bases. The CDR3 contains 11 residues. V shed 4 bases and J shed 5 bases, with 8 bases lying between them. Per germline, CDR1 GTSNPN and CDR2 SVGIG (reference sequence).

The CDR3 loop is CASSSFDTGELFF. CDR3 DNA sequence: TGTGCCAGCAGTTCATTTGACACCGGGGAGCTGTTTTTT. The chain carries TRBV5-4 and TRBJ2-2; D remains ambiguous. V gave up 5 bases and J gave up 3 bases, with 8 bases separating them. CDR1 is SGHNT, CDR2 YYREEE, per germline (reference sequence). CDR3 length: 13 residues.